One sample yielded the 22 T cell receptor beta chains listed below, sequenced in a study of early T cells in non-severe SARS-CoV-2 infection. TCRdb reprocessed the 5' RACE reads via MiXCR and lists one record per CDR3 protein. The repertoire has 70,000 to 90,000 distinct CDR3 sequences, 15% to 19% of them found once; the top ten carry 9% to 15%. Sequencing was done on a sample of whole blood. Source of these receptors: an adult who was a healthcare worker with PCR-confirmed SARS-CoV-2 infection or an uninfected control (not recorded which).

This rearrangement joins TRBV7-3 to TRBJ1-1; possible D gene TRBD1, 6 bases. Germline V gene sequence: CDR1 SGHTA, CDR2 FQGTGA. With 4 bases removed from V and 5 bases from J, the gap between germline ends came to 17 bases. This CDR3 is 15 amino acids long. Written as DNA, the CDR3 is TGTGCCAGCAGCTACACCTCCGGGGGCGCGACTGAAGCTTTCTTT. Its translation is CASSYTSGGATEAFF.

The gene calls are TRBV4-3 and TRBJ2-5; 15 positions agree with TRBD2. Germline trimming cut 5 bases from V and 7 bases from J; bases unmatched to any gene: 8. Germline V gene lookup returns CDR1 LGHNA and CDR2 YSLEER. The CDR3 extends over 16 amino acids. Written as DNA, the CDR3 is TGCGCCAGCAGCTTTGGACTAGCGGGGGGGTCCGGGACCCAGTACTTC. Its protein is CASSFGLAGGSGTQYF.

The rearrangement uses TRBV7-2 and TRBJ2-1, with D tentatively TRBD2 (5 bases). This CDR3 is 13 amino acids long. Germline V gives CDR1 SGHTA, CDR2 FQGNSA. V lost 8 bases and J lost 4, with 12 bases in between. In DNA form, the CDR3 reads TGTGCCAGCGAGAGGGCAGCGTACAATGAGCAGTTCTTC. Translation: CASERAAYNEQFF.

There are many counts of this clonotype. V gene TRBV7-6 combines with J gene TRBJ2-7, with a possible D match to TRBD2 (5 bases). There are 12 residues in the CDR3. The germline V gene has CDR1 SGHVS and CDR2 FNYEAQ. Trimming removed 5 bases from V and 5 bases from J, with 10 bases in between. Here the CDR3 reads CASSTGGHEQYF. The CDR3 region has the DNA TGTGCCAGCAGCACCGGAGGTCACGAGCAGTACTTC.

This clonotype was seen a few times. The V call is TRBV28, the J call TRBJ2-3, with 8 bases aligning to TRBD2. The CDR3 is 18 amino acids. Per the germline V gene, CDR1 is MDHEN and CDR2 is SYDVKM. V shed 4 bases, J shed 1 base, and the junction held 13 bases outside the gene matches. The DNA for the CDR3 is TGTGCCAGCAGTTCCAACCCGGGACTAGAGAATGGCACAGATACGCAGTATTTT. It yields the protein CASSSNPGLENGTDTQYF.

This clonotype was found a few times. One end of the junction varies from germline; a read error may be responsible. The V gene is TRBV29-1, the J gene TRBJ2-5; D call uncertain. The CDR3 has 8 amino acids. Germline CDR1 and CDR2: SQVTM and ANQGSEA. The CDR3 region is CSVEVFSF. The CDR3 bases are TGCAGCGTCGAAGTTTTCTCCTTC.

The chain joins TRBV6-5 to TRBJ2-7, with a tentative D call TRBD1 (6 bases). V was clipped by 2 bases and J by 2 bases, with 13 bases between them. Germline values: CDR1 MNHEY, CDR2 SVGAGI. CDR3 length equals 15 residues. The CDR3 region is CASSYQGTLTYEQYF. CDR3 sequence (DNA): TGTGCCAGCAGTTACCAGGGGACGCTTACCTACGAGCAGTACTTC.

The J gene is TRBJ2-1, the V gene TRBV29-1; tentative D call: TRBD1 (5 bases). Per germline, CDR1 SQVTM and CDR2 ANQGSEA. V was shortened by 3 bases and J by 8 bases, with 11 bases between the two germline ends. The CDR3 has 12 amino acids. CDR3: CSVDGQIYEQFF. In DNA, the CDR3 is TGCAGCGTTGACGGACAAATTTATGAGCAGTTCTTC.

The rearrangement uses TRBV4-2 and TRBJ2-2; possibly TRBD1 for D (6 bases). The germline V gene encodes CDR1 LGHNA and CDR2 YNFKEQ. Trimming took off 0 bases at V and 1 base at J, with 18 bases between the two ends. The CDR3 runs 19 residues. In DNA form, the CDR3 reads TGTGCCAGCAGCCAAGATGTTGGTACCGGGACATTGAACACCGGGGAGCTGTTTTTT. Protein sequence: CASSQDVGTGTLNTGELFF.

The genes are TRBV7-2 and TRBJ2-1, with D uncertain. Germline loops: CDR1 SGHTA, CDR2 FQGNSA. The CDR3 is 14 amino acids. Trimming took 2 bases from V and 9 from J, leaving 14 bases between them. In nucleotides, the CDR3 is TGTGCCAGCAGCTTAAATCCGCCGCCGGGTGAGCAGTTCTTC. Translation gives CASSLNPPPGEQFF.

The sample holds a few counts of this clonotype. This sequence joins TRBV29-1 and TRBJ2-1; no definite D call. The V gene's germline CDR1 is SQVTM and CDR2 ANQGSEA. The germline V and J ends were trimmed by 6 bases and 8 bases, with 11 bases remaining between them. The CDR3 runs to 11 residues. The CDR3 region has the DNA TGCAGCGTAGCTTTGGGCTATGAGCAGTTCTTC. As protein: CSVALGYEQFF.

This clonotype was seen more than once but under ten times. The chain is built from TRBV11-3 and TRBJ1-1; D uncertain. Trimming shortened V by 4 bases and J by 6 bases, and 9 bases separated the two germline ends. There are 12 residues in the CDR3. Germline CDR1 and CDR2: SGHNT and YENEEA. In DNA form, the CDR3 reads TGTGCCAGCAGCTCGCTCCAGCCTGAAGCTTTCTTT. It translates to CASSSLQPEAFF. Drawing the rest from reference TRBV11-3 and TRBJ1-1, the complete variable domain is EAGVVQSPRYKIIEKKQPVAFWCNPISGHNTLYWYLQNLGQGPELLIRYENEEAVDDSQLPKDRFSAERLKGVDSTLKIQPAELGDSAVYLCASSSLQPEAFFGQGTRLTVV.

This clonotype has just a few counts. V usage is TRBV6-2 or TRBV6-3 and J usage is TRBJ2-7, with D perhaps TRBD2 (6 bases). The CDR3 totals 16 residues. Trimming stripped 0 bases from V and 2 bases from J, with 14 bases between. Looked up from germline, CDR1 is MNHEY and CDR2 is SVGEGT. DNA for the CDR3: TGTGCCAGCAGTTACTCGAGACTAGTCGATCCCTACGAGCAGTACTTC. Translating it yields CASSYSRLVDPYEQYF.

This clonotype has a handful of counts. Here the CDR3 DNA reads TGTGCCAGCTCACAAGACGTCACCGGGGAGCTGTTTTTT. It specifies CASSQDVTGELFF. The chain recombines TRBV18 with TRBJ2-2; D is unclear. The CDR3 contains 13 residues. The ends were cut back, 4 bases at V and 4 bases at J, with 7 bases in the middle. Germline V gene data show CDR1 as KGHSH and CDR2 as LQKENI.

The V gene is TRBV5-1, the J gene TRBJ2-7, with 9 bases aligning to TRBD1. V was pared by 4 bases and J by 4 bases, with 6 bases of the junction left unmatched. This CDR3 region has 14 residues. The germline gives CDR1 SGHRS, CDR2 YFSETQ. The CDR3 sequence is CASSPGTGRYEQYF. The CDR3 DNA is TGCGCCAGCAGCCCCGGGACAGGGAGATACGAGCAGTACTTC.

The chain carries TRBV19 and TRBJ2-7, with 8 bases matching TRBD1. V gave up 7 bases and J gave up 2 bases; unmatched junction bases: 10. Germline CDR1 reads LNHDA; CDR2 reads SQIVND (reference sequence). The CDR3 sequence is 15 residues long. Here the CDR3 reads CASNQGAGGPYEQYF. CDR3 nucleotide sequence: TGTGCCAGTAACCAGGGGGCAGGGGGACCCTACGAGCAGTACTTC.

This clonotype was counted a few times. The gene calls are TRBV28 and TRBJ1-2; no firm D call. CDR1 is MDHEN and CDR2 is SYDVKM in the germline V gene. The CDR3 runs 11 residues. Deletions cut 5 bases from V and 10 bases from J, with 11 bases between. The CDR3, as DNA: TGTGCCAGCAGTCGTGGCGGAAACTACACCTTC. It yields the protein CASSRGGNYTF.

There are a few counts of this clonotype. V and J are TRBV4-3 and TRBJ1-1, with TRBD1 as a possible D gene (5 bases). V lost 1 base and J 1 base, leaving 10 bases between the germline ends. The CDR3 has 15 residues. Germline V gives CDR1 LGHNA, CDR2 YSLEER. CDR3 amino acids: CASSQGRGGNTEAFF. CDR3 DNA: TGCGCCAGCAGCCAAGGGCGGGGGGGGAACACTGAAGCTTTCTTT.

This CDR3 reads CASSSDRDNEQFF. CDR3 nucleotides: TGTGCCAGCAGTAGTGACAGGGACAATGAGCAGTTCTTC. The chain joins TRBV5-4 to TRBJ2-1; 7 nucleotides line up with TRBD1. This CDR3 has 13 amino acids. V gave up 5 bases and J gave up 5 bases; unmatched junction bases: 4. Looked up from germline, CDR1 is SGHNT and CDR2 is YYREEE (reference sequence).

The table lists this clonotype with many counts. The chain combines TRBV15 with TRBJ2-1; D is unclear. The CDR3 has 14 amino acids. Trimming shortened V by 0 bases and J by 9 bases, and 12 bases separated the two germline ends. Germline lookup yields CDR1 LNHNV and CDR2 YYDKDF (reference sequence). The CDR3 reads CATSRDYRGSEQFF. The CDR3 DNA reads TGTGCCACCAGCAGAGATTATCGTGGCAGTGAGCAGTTCTTC.

This clonotype has a handful of counts. The chain combines TRBV7-2 with TRBJ2-3; 9 positions match TRBD1. Germline V gene lookup returns CDR1 SGHTA and CDR2 FQGNSA. The J segment lost 10 bases and the V segment lost 1 base, leaving 12 bases of the junction unmatched. CDR3 size: 16 residues. In DNA, the CDR3 is TGTGCCAGCAGCTTAGTGGAACAGGGGGCCGGGTTATCGCAGTATTTT. This codes for CASSLVEQGAGLSQYF.

This chain joins TRBV30 and TRBJ1-1; tentatively, D is TRBD1 (5 bases). V gave up 4 bases and J gave up 1 base, with 10 bases separating them. Germline assignment: CDR1 GTSNPN and CDR2 SVGIG (reference sequence). CDR3 length equals 13 residues. The CDR3 loop is CAWTDRQNTEAFF. The CDR3 DNA reads as TGTGCCTGGACTGACAGACAGAACACTGAAGCTTTCTTT.